Below, 6 T cell receptor beta chains from the same sample are listed, as sequenced in a study of T-cell memory formation after mild COVID-19. TCRdb called the 5' RACE reads again in MiXCR, with one record for every CDR3 protein. Of about 340,000 distinct CDR3 sequences listed, 13% are singletons. The sequenced material came from PBMCs or a T cell subset sorted from them (not recorded which). The receptors originated from a young man who had mild COVID-19 (a few samples of this study predate the infection). Cell type and time point are not known.

V gene TRBV18 combines with J gene TRBJ2-7, with D possibly TRBD1 on 5 matching bases. CDR1 is KGHSH and CDR2 is LQKENI in the germline V gene. V dropped 6 bases and J dropped 1 base, with 7 bases sitting between them. The CDR3 loop spans 12 amino acids. CDR3 loop: CASSQGSYEQYV. DNA for the CDR3: TGTGCCAGCTCCCAGGGTTCCTACGAGCAGTACGTC.

This rearrangement joins TRBV20-1 to TRBJ2-5; TRBD2 might be the D (5 bases). The CDR3 is 14 amino acids. Germline V CDR1 and CDR2: DFQATT, SNEGSKA (reference sequence). Deletions cut 1 base from V and 5 bases from J, with 14 bases between. The CDR3, as DNA: TGCAGTGCTAGAGCCGAGTGGAGGAGCGAGACCCAGTACTTC. Translating gives CSARAEWRSETQYF.

There are a few counts of this clonotype. This chain joins TRBV5-1 and TRBJ1-6, with a possible D match to TRBD1 (5 bases). V lost 0 bases and J 8 bases, leaving 12 bases between the germline ends. The CDR3 is 15 amino acids. Germline assignment: CDR1 SGHRS and CDR2 YFSETQ. The CDR3 is CASSLEGNKHSPLHF. The CDR3 nucleotides read TGCGCCAGCAGCTTGGAGGGGAACAAACATTCACCCCTCCACTTT.

Ten or more counts support this clonotype. CDR3 sequence (DNA): TGCAGTGCCCGGGGCCCGAAAACTGCAGATACGCAGTATTTT. The encoded protein is CSARGPKTADTQYF. V gene TRBV20-1 combines with J gene TRBJ2-3, with D perhaps being TRBD1 or TRBD2 (5 bases each). The germline V and J ends were trimmed by 6 bases and 4 bases, with 17 bases remaining between them. This CDR3 is built from 14 residues. Germline CDR1 DFQATT, CDR2 SNEGSKA (reference sequence).

This clonotype was found a few times. The rearrangement uses TRBV5-1 and TRBJ2-2, with 8 nucleotides matching TRBD1. The CDR3 runs to 16 residues. V lost 4 bases to trimming and J lost 7 bases; unmatched junction nucleotides: 12. Germline V gene data show CDR1 as SGHRS and CDR2 as YFSETQ. CDR3 nucleotide sequence: TGCGCCAGCAGCCCTGGGGGCAGGGGGCATGGCGGGGAGCTGTTTTTT. Amino acid sequence: CASSPGGRGHGGELFF.

This clonotype showed up just a few times. A read error may produce the germline difference seen at one junction end. CDR3 residues: CSVGTGPWATAF. The CDR3 nucleotides are TGCAGCGTTGGAACAGGCCCCTGGGCCACAGCCTTC. The chain couples TRBV29-1 to TRBJ1-2; possible D gene TRBD1, 5 bases. This CDR3 has 12 amino acids. Germline CDR1 SQVTM, CDR2 ANQGSEA. Based on the CDR3 plus reference TRBV29-1 and TRBJ1-2, the full variable domain is SAVISQKPSRDICQRGTSLTIQCQVDSQVTMMFWYRQQPGQSLTLIATANQGSEATYESGFVIDKFPISRPNLTFSTLTVSNMSPEDSSIYLCSVGTGPWATAFGSGTRLTVV.